The sequence of this TCR beta chain was determined in a study of cytomegalovirus exposure and HLA in healthy donors. The V gene end was trimmed by 3 bases and the J gene end by 4 bases; junction bases not matched to a gene: 3. Germline V gene sequence: CDR1 MRHNA, CDR2 SNTAGT. The length of the CDR3 is 15 residues. PCR was performed using 60 Vbeta and 13 Jbeta primers. TCRdb's copy holds only in-frame clones and misses some; the assay was immunoSEQ multiplex PCR. The sample shows around 150,000 clones, just under 80% of them seen only once. The V and J genes are TRBV6-4 and TRBJ2-3; 11 positions agree with TRBD2. This clonotype originated in a man aged 25-40 years in good health. Sequenced input: PBMCs. The DNA of the CDR3 is TGTGCCAGCAGTGATCTAGCGGGAGGATCAGATACGCAGTATTTT. It specifies CASSDLAGGSDTQYF.